The 13 T cell receptor beta chains below all came from one sample that was sequenced in a study of shared clonotypes between healthy human individuals. CD8 cells regarded as naive lacked CD45RO, were positively chosen for CCR7, and omitted terminally differentiated effector memory CD45RA+ cells. Using immunoSEQ multiplex PCR, the repertoire was profiled, and TCRdb retains in-frame clones only, with some absent. The table lists around 2,000,000 clones, about 94% of them singletons. What was sequenced was naive CD8+ T cells sorted from blood. These receptors all come from a man younger than 35 in good health.

The chain uses TRBV5-1 and TRBJ2-3; 12 positions agree with TRBD2. V was clipped by 4 bases and J by 3 bases; unmatched bases: 3. Looked up from germline, CDR1 is SGHRS and CDR2 is YFSETQ. This CDR3 has 15 residues. The CDR3 bases are TGCGCCAGCAGCAGACTAGCGGGAGTGACAGATACGCAGTATTTT. This codes for CASSRLAGVTDTQYF.

This sequence joins TRBV6-1 and TRBJ1-1; no reliable D call. The germline CDR1 and CDR2 sequences are MNHNS and SASEGT. Trimming removed 1 base at V and 1 base at J, with 7 bases between. The CDR3 contains 14 residues. The DNA of the CDR3 is TGTGCCAGCAGTGAAGGGCCAGAGAACACTGAAGCTTTCTTT. Its translation: CASSEGPENTEAFF.

Concerning this clone: Other nucleotide sequences from this sample produce the same CDR3. The DNA for the CDR3 is TGTGCCAGCAGACAGGGTGCCTACGAGCAGTACTTC. Protein sequence: CASRQGAYEQYF. V usage is TRBV27 and J usage is TRBJ2-7; tentatively, D is TRBD1 (6 bases). Germline V gives CDR1 MNHEY, CDR2 SMNVEV (reference sequence). The CDR3 length is 12 residues. V dropped 6 bases and J dropped 2 bases, with 8 bases sitting between them.

In this sample, this clone turned up once. The chain has TRBV27 and TRBJ2-3; 11 nucleotides align to TRBD2. There are 15 residues in the CDR3. Germline trimming cut 7 bases from V and 5 bases from J; bases unmatched to any gene: 8. Germline lookup yields CDR1 MNHEY and CDR2 SMNVEV (reference sequence). The chain's CDR3 is CASMVAGGSVDTQYF. CDR3 DNA: TGTGCCAGCATGGTAGCGGGAGGGAGTGTAGATACGCAGTATTTT.

V gene TRBV12-5 combines with J gene TRBJ2-1; the D is unclear. The V gene lost 5 bases and the J gene lost 15 bases, with 17 bases spanning the gap. Per the germline V gene, CDR1 is LGHNT and CDR2 is FRNRAP. This CDR3 has 12 residues. The CDR3 nucleotides are TGTGCTAGTGGTGCCCCCGGTTGGGGTCGGTTCTTC. Its protein product is CASGAPGWGRFF.

Worth noting for this clone: At the DNA level, this CDR3 is encoded by other sequences in the same sample as well. This chain links TRBV7-9 with TRBJ2-3, with 7 bases lining up with TRBD2. The CDR3 has 16 amino acids. The junction had 5 bases not matched to a gene; V was cut back by 1 base and J by 1 base. Germline lookup yields CDR1 SEHNR and CDR2 FQNEAQ (reference sequence). CDR3 residues: CASSLGPSGGTDTQYF. Written as DNA, the CDR3 is TGTGCCAGCAGCTTAGGGCCTAGCGGTGGCACAGATACGCAGTATTTT.

A word on this clone: Other DNA sequences in the same sample also yield this CDR3. The chain links TRBV28 to TRBJ2-2, with TRBD1 matching 8 bases. The CDR3 is made up of 15 amino acids. CDR1 and CDR2 from the germline V gene are MDHEN and SYDVKM. The junction had 2 bases not matched to a gene; V was cut back by 3 bases and J by 2 bases. The CDR3 region is CASSFDRGNTGELFF. The DNA of the CDR3 is TGTGCCAGCAGTTTCGACAGGGGTAACACCGGGGAGCTGTTTTTT.

This chain links TRBV18 with TRBJ1-4, with D possibly being TRBD1 (5 bases). Trimming shortened V by 2 bases and J by 7 bases, and 11 bases separated the two germline ends. There are 14 residues in the CDR3. Germline values: CDR1 KGHSH, CDR2 LQKENI. The CDR3 coding sequence is TGTGCCAGCTCACCAGAGACAGTTCCTGAAAAACTGTTTTTT. Translated: CASSPETVPEKLFF.

This clone was detected only a few times. Additional DNA sequences in this sample encode the identical CDR3. This sequence joins TRBV5-1 and TRBJ2-7; possible D gene TRBD1, 6 bases. The V end was cut by 3 bases, the J end by 5 bases, with 9 bases between. This CDR3 contains 12 residues. Germline CDR1 is SGHRS and CDR2 is YFSETQ. CDR3 bases: TGCGCCAGCAGCTCCACAGGGAACGAGCAGTACTTC. It codes for CASSSTGNEQYF.

The gene calls are TRBV7-8 and TRBJ2-7, with a tentative D call TRBD2 (5 bases). Trimming took off 8 bases at V and 3 bases at J, with 11 bases between the two ends. This CDR3 contains 12 residues. Germline CDR1 reads SGHVS; CDR2 reads FQNEAQ. The CDR3 sequence is CASRGLVYEQYF. In DNA, the CDR3 is TGTGCCAGCCGAGGGTTGGTCTACGAGCAGTACTTC.

This chain joins TRBV28 and TRBJ2-7; D not resolved. V lost 6 bases to trimming and J lost 3 bases, with 15 bases between them. The CDR3 has 14 residues. CDR1 and CDR2 from the germline V gene are MDHEN and SYDVKM. CDR3 DNA: TGTGCCAGCAGCCCAAATTCGGTGATCTACGAGCAGTACTTC. Its translation: CASSPNSVIYEQYF.

The rearrangement uses TRBV7-8 and TRBJ2-7; D gene ambiguous. From germline, CDR1 is SGHVS and CDR2 FQNEAQ. The length of the CDR3 is 14 residues. V lost 5 bases and J lost 2, with 13 bases in between. CDR3 protein: CASSQSVGTYEQYF. The CDR3 coding sequence is TGTGCCAGCAGCCAATCAGTGGGAACCTACGAGCAGTACTTC.

The chain links TRBV6-5 to TRBJ2-1; tentative D call: TRBD2 (6 bases). The CDR3 length is 15 residues. From germline, CDR1 is MNHEY and CDR2 SVGAGI. Trimming took off 6 bases at V and 7 bases at J, with 19 bases between the two ends. The CDR3 is CASSPRASDGNEQFF. In nucleotides, the CDR3 is TGTGCCAGCAGCCCCCGGGCTAGCGATGGGAATGAGCAGTTCTTC.